Shown below are 8 T cell receptor beta chains from a single sample sequenced in a study of cytomegalovirus exposure and HLA in healthy donors (dated by TCRdb to between 2016 and 2019). The receptor library was made with the immunoSEQ multiplex PCR assay. Drawn from immuneACCESS, this table holds only the in-frame rearrangements with V and J called that TCRdb kept. Clones are partly lost; checked studies trace under half to an unresolved V gene and leave the rest unexplained. Within this sample are 100,000 to 150,000 clones, with more than 75% of them counted one time only. The ten largest clonotypes hold under 2.5% of the sample. The sample taken for sequencing was PBMCs. These TCRs come from a woman aged 25 to 39 in good health and CMV-seronegative.

This rearrangement joins TRBV30 to TRBJ1-2; TRBD1 is a possible D gene (5 bases). Between the trimmed V and J ends, which lost 8 bases and 5 bases, there was a span of 30 bases. The CDR3 totals 17 residues. The germline V gene encodes CDR1 GTSNPN and CDR2 SVGIG (reference sequence). CDR3 residues: CALERVSGRARDYGYTF. The CDR3 DNA is TGTGCCCTCGAACGCGTGTCTGGCAGGGCTAGAGATTATGGCTACACCTTC.

The rearrangement joins TRBV6-6 to TRBJ1-2; 10 bases fit TRBD1. CDR1 MNHNY and CDR2 SVGAGI come from the germline V gene (reference sequence). The CDR3 length is 16 residues. J was trimmed by 6 bases and V by 4 bases; bases with no gene match: 11. The CDR3 reads CASSSPKTGGENGYTF. The CDR3 region has the DNA TGTGCCAGCAGTTCACCCAAGACAGGGGGCGAGAATGGCTACACCTTC.

This clone was seen only once. This sequence joins TRBV29-1 and TRBJ1-2; 7 nucleotides line up with TRBD1. J was trimmed by 2 bases and V by 6 bases; bases with no gene match: 21. Germline values: CDR1 SQVTM, CDR2 ANQGSEA. CDR3 length: 18 residues. The DNA of the CDR3 is TGCAGCGTCTTGTATCCAGAGACCCGGGGGACAGTGAACTATGGCTACACCTTC. Protein product: CSVLYPETRGTVNYGYTF. The variable domain in full, completed from reference TRBV29-1 and TRBJ1-2, reads SAVISQKPSRDICQRGTSLTIQCQVDSQVTMMFWYRQQPGQSLTLIATANQGSEATYESGFVIDKFPISRPNLTFSTLTVSNMSPEDSSIYLCSVLYPETRGTVNYGYTFGSGTRLTVV.

In nucleotides, the CDR3 is TGTGCCAGCCGTGGACCGGTGGGGACAGGGAATAACTATGGCTACACCTTC. Encoded protein: CASRGPVGTGNNYGYTF. The V and J genes are TRBV6-1 and TRBJ1-2, with 9 bases fitting TRBD1. Germline assignment: CDR1 MNHNS and CDR2 SASEGT. J lost 1 base, V lost 8 bases, and 14 bases had no gene match. The CDR3 loop spans 17 amino acids.

V is TRBV7-7 and J is TRBJ2-3; TRBD1 matches 7 bases. The germline gives CDR1 SSHAT, CDR2 FNYEAQ (reference sequence). V lost 1 base, J lost 6 bases, and 7 bases stayed unmatched. The CDR3 runs to 15 residues. CDR3 in DNA: TGTGCCAGCAGCTTAGAAAGGGGGCCGGGGGATACGCAGTATTTT. Its protein is CASSLERGPGDTQYF. Variable domain in full (rest from reference TRBV7-7 and TRBJ2-3): GAGVSQSPRYKVTKRGQDVTLRCDPISSHATLYWYQQALGQGPEFLTYFNYEAQPDKSGLPSDRFSAERPEGSISTLTIQRTEQRDSAMYRCASSLERGPGDTQYFGPGTRLTVL.

The chain has TRBV9 and TRBJ1-2, with 7 nucleotides matching TRBD1. The CDR3 length is 16 residues. V lost 1 base, J lost 4 bases, and 10 bases stayed unmatched. Germline values: CDR1 SGDLS, CDR2 YYNGEE. In DNA form, the CDR3 reads TGTGCCAGCAGCGTATTTGACAGGGTATCTTCCTATGGCTACACCTTC. As protein: CASSVFDRVSSYGYTF.

The J gene is TRBJ2-3, the V gene TRBV25-1; 9 bases are shared with TRBD1. The CDR3 covers 16 residues. V lost 3 bases to trimming and J lost 1 base; unmatched junction nucleotides: 5. CDR1 is MGHDK and CDR2 is SYGVNS in the germline V gene. The CDR3 region is CASSEMTGGGTDTQYF. DNA of the CDR3: TGTGCCAGCAGTGAGATGACAGGGGGTGGCACAGATACGCAGTATTTT.

V usage is TRBV5-6 and J usage is TRBJ1-2; 9 bases line up with TRBD1. V lost 4 bases, J lost 4 bases, and 11 bases stayed unmatched. Looked up from germline, CDR1 is SGHDT and CDR2 is YYEEEE. CDR3 length: 16 residues. CDR3: CASSEQVGQGIYGYTF. The DNA for the CDR3 is TGTGCCAGCAGCGAACAGGTGGGACAGGGAATCTATGGCTACACCTTC. Together with reference TRBV5-6 and TRBJ1-2, the CDR3 gives the full variable domain: DAGVTQSPTHLIKTRGQQVTLRCSPKSGHDTVSWYQQALGQGPQFIFQYYEEEERQRGNFPDRFSGHQFPNYSSELNVNALLLGDSALYLCASSEQVGQGIYGYTFGSGTRLTVV.